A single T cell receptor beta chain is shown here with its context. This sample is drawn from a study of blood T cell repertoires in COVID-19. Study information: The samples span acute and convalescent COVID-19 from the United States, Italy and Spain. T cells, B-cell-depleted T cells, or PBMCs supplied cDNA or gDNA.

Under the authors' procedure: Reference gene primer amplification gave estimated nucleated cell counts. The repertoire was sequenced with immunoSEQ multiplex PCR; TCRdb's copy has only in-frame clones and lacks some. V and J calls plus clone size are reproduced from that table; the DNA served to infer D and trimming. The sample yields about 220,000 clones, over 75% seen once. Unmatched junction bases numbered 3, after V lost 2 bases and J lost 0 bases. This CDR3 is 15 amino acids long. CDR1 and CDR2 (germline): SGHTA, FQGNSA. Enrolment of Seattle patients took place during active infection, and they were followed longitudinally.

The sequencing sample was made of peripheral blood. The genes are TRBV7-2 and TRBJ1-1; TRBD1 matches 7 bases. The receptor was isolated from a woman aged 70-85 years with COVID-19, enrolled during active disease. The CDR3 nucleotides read TGTGCCAGCAGCTTAAGGGGACAGATGAACACTGAAGCTTTCTTT. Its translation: CASSLRGQMNTEAFF.